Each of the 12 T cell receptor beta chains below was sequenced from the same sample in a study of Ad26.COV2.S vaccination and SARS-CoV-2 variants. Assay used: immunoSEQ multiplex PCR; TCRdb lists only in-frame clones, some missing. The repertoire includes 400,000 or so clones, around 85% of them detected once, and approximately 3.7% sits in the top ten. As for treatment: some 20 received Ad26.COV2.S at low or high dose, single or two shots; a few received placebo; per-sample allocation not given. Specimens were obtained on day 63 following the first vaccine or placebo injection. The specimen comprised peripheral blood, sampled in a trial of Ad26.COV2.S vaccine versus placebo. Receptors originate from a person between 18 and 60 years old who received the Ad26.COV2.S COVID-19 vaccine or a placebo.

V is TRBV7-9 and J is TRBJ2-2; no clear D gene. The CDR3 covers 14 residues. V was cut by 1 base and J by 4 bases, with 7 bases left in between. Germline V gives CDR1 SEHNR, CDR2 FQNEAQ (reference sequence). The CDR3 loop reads CASSLDRATGELFF. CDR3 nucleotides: TGTGCCAGCAGCTTAGACCGGGCCACCGGGGAGCTGTTTTTT.

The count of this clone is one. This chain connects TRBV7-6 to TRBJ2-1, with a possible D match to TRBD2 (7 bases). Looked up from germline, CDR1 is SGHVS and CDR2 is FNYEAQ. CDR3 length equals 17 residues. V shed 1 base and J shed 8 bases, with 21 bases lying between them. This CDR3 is CASSLDGRAGARDEQFF. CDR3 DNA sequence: TGTGCCAGCAGCTTAGATGGGCGGGCGGGGGCGCGGGATGAGCAGTTCTTC. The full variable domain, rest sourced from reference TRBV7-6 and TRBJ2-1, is GAGVSQSPRYKVTKRGQDVALRCDPISGHVSLYWYRQALGQGPEFLTYFNYEAQQDKSGLPNDRFSAERPEGSISTLTIQRTEQRDSAMYRCASSLDGRAGARDEQFFGPGTRLTVL.

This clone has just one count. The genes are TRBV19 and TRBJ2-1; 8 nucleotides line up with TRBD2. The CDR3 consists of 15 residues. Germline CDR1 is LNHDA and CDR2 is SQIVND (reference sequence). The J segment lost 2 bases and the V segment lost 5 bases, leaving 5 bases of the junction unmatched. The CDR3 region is CASSFGGAAYNEQFF. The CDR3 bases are TGTGCCAGTAGTTTCGGGGGGGCCGCCTACAATGAGCAGTTCTTC.

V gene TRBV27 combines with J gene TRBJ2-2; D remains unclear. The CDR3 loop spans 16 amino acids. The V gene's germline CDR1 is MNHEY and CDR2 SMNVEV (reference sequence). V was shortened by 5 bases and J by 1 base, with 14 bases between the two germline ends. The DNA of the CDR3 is TGTGCCAGCAGTCCCCAATGGACGGAGAACACCGGGGAGCTGTTTTTT. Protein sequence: CASSPQWTENTGELFF.

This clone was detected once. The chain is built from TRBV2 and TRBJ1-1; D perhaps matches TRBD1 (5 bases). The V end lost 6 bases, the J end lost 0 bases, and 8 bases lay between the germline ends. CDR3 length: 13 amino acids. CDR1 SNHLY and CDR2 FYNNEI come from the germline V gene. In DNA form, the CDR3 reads TGTGCCAGCAGGACAGACTTGAACACTGAAGCTTTCTTT. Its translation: CASRTDLNTEAFF.

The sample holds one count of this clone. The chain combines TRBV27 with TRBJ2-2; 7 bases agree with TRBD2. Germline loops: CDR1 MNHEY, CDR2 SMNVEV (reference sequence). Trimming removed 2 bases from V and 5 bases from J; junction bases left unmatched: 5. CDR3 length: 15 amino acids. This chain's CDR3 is CASSLMGGRTGELFF. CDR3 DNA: TGTGCCAGCAGTTTAATGGGGGGGAGGACCGGGGAGCTGTTTTTT.

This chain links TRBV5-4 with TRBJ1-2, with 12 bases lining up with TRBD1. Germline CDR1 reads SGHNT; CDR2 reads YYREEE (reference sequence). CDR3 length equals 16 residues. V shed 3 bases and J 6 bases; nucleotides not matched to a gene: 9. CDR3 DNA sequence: TGTGCCAGCAGCTCCCGGGACAGGGGGCTTACACATGGCTACACCTTC. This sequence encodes CASSSRDRGLTHGYTF.

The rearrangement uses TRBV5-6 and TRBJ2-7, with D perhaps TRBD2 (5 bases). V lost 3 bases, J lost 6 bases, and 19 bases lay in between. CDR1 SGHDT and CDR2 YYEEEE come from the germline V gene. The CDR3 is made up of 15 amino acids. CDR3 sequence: CASSWRATPSSEQYF. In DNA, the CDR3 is TGTGCCAGCAGCTGGCGGGCAACCCCCTCTTCCGAGCAGTACTTC.

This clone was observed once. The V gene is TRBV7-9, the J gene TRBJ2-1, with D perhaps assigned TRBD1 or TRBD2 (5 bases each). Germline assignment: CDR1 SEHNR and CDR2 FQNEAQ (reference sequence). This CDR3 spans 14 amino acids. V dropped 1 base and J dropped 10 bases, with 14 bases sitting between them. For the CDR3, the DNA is TGTGCCAGCAGCTTAGGAGGGGTCGCCGGAGAGCAGTTCTTC. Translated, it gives CASSLGGVAGEQFF. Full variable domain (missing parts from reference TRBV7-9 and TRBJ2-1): DTGVSQNPRHKITKRGQNVTFRCDPISEHNRLYWYRQTLGQGPEFLTYFQNEAQLEKSRLLSDRFSAERPKGSFSTLEIQRTEQGDSAMYLCASSLGGVAGEQFFGPGTRLTVL.

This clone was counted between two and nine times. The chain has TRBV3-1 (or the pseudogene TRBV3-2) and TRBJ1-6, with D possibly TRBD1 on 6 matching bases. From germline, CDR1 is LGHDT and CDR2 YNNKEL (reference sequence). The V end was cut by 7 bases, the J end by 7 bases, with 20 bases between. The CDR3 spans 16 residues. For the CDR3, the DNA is TGTGCCAGCAATGGGGGCGCTGCAGGGCGAAATTCACCCCTCCACTTT. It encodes CASNGGAAGRNSPLHF.

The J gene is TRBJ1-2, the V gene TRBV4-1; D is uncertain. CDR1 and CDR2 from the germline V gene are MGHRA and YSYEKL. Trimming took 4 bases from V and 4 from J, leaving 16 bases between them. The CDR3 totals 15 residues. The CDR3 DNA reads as TGCGCCAGCAGCCTCTATAAGGGCCAACCCTATGGCTACACCTTC. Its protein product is CASSLYKGQPYGYTF.

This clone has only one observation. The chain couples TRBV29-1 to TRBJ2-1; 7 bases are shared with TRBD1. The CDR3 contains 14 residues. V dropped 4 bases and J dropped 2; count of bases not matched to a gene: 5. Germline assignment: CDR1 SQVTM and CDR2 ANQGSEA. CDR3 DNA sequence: TGCAGCGTTGCTGGGGACAGAGCCTACAATGAGCAGTTCTTC. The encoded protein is CSVAGDRAYNEQFF.